Below, 14 T cell receptor beta chains from the same sample are listed, as sequenced in a study of cytomegalovirus exposure and HLA in healthy donors. The PCR employed 60 Vbeta primers together with 13 Jbeta primers. The repertoire was sequenced with immunoSEQ multiplex PCR; TCRdb's copy has only in-frame clones and lacks some. The sample is made up of around 65,000 clones, and the top ten hold around 5.3% of it. Sequencing was carried out using PBMCs. The receptors derive from a man younger than 40 in good health and CMV-seropositive.

The rearrangement joins TRBV4-1 to TRBJ2-7; possible D gene TRBD2, 6 bases. This CDR3 is built from 15 residues. Germline loops: CDR1 MGHRA, CDR2 YSYEKL. V was trimmed by 1 base and J by 5 bases, leaving 15 bases between them. CDR3 residues: CASSQGLGLHHEQYF. The CDR3 coding sequence is TGCGCCAGCAGCCAAGGTTTGGGACTTCACCACGAGCAGTACTTC.

This chain links TRBV15 with TRBJ1-3; TRBD1 matches at 9 bases. V gave up 5 bases and J gave up 4 bases; unmatched junction bases: 12. Germline lookup yields CDR1 LNHNV and CDR2 YYDKDF (reference sequence). CDR3 size: 17 residues. DNA for the CDR3: TGTGCCACCAGCTCTAAAGGGGGACAGGGTTCCGGAAACACCATATATTTT. This codes for CATSSKGGQGSGNTIYF.

In regard to this clone: Additional DNA sequences in this sample encode the identical CDR3. CDR3 in amino acids: CASSLYPTGNTEAFF. For the CDR3, the DNA is TGTGCCAGCAGCTTATACCCCACCGGGAACACTGAAGCTTTCTTT. The J gene is TRBJ1-1, the V gene TRBV11-1; D gene unclear. The CDR3 loop spans 15 amino acids. Between the trimmed V and J ends, which lost 2 bases and 1 base, there was a span of 11 bases. The germline V gene encodes CDR1 SGHAT and CDR2 FQDESV (reference sequence).

The chain employs TRBV18 and TRBJ2-7; tentatively, D is TRBD1 (6 bases). This CDR3 spans 15 amino acids. Trimming removed 4 bases at V and 2 bases at J, with 15 bases between. The germline CDR1 and CDR2 sequences are KGHSH and LQKENI. CDR3 sequence reads: CASSLGGVGAYEQYF. The CDR3 coding sequence is TGTGCCAGCTCACTAGGGGGTGTCGGGGCCTACGAGCAGTACTTC.

This sequence joins TRBV11-1 and TRBJ2-7; 10 nucleotides match TRBD1. Unmatched junction bases numbered 12, after V lost 5 bases and J lost 5 bases. The germline CDR1 and CDR2 sequences are SGHAT and FQDESV (reference sequence). The length of the CDR3 is 16 residues. CDR3 sequence (DNA): TGTGCCAGCAGCCCCCGGTGGGGACAGGGGTTGAACGAGCAGTACTTC. Its protein product is CASSPRWGQGLNEQYF.

The chain joins TRBV29-1 to TRBJ2-1; 8 nucleotides align to TRBD2. Germline trimming cut 5 bases from V and 4 bases from J; bases unmatched to any gene: 4. Germline-derived CDR1 and CDR2 are SQVTM and ANQGSEA. This CDR3 comprises 13 residues. The CDR3 reads CSVPAGAYNEQFF. The CDR3 DNA reads as TGCAGCGTTCCAGCGGGGGCTTACAATGAGCAGTTCTTC.

The chain links TRBV10-1 to TRBJ2-5; weak D call: TRBD1 (7 bases). The V end was cut by 5 bases, the J end by 7 bases, with 17 bases between. This CDR3 has 14 amino acids. CDR1 WNHNN and CDR2 SYGVQD come from the germline V gene (reference sequence). Here the CDR3 reads CASSRRGPSGTQYF. The CDR3 DNA sequence: TGCGCCAGCAGTAGGAGGGGGCCCTCCGGGACCCAGTACTTC.

The V call is TRBV18, the J call TRBJ2-1; a possible D gene is TRBD1 (5 bases). In germline, CDR1 is KGHSH, CDR2 LQKENI. The CDR3 runs 15 residues. Trimming removed 3 bases at V and 7 bases at J, with 16 bases between. The CDR3 DNA is TGTGCCAGCTCACCGGGGCAGGGAATCGGGAATGAGCAGTTCTTC. This translates into CASSPGQGIGNEQFF.

The genes are TRBV6-5 and TRBJ1-1; TRBD1 matches 7 bases. Germline trimming cut 2 bases from V and 5 bases from J; bases unmatched to any gene: 8. This CDR3 is 15 amino acids long. Per the germline V gene, CDR1 is MNHEY and CDR2 is SVGAGI. The CDR3 reads CASSYPGGGLTEAFF. The CDR3 region has the DNA TGTGCCAGCAGTTACCCAGGGGGAGGTTTGACTGAAGCTTTCTTT.

The chain is built from TRBV5-1 and TRBJ1-2, with D perhaps TRBD1 (5 bases). V was shortened by 4 bases and J by 1 base, with 11 bases between the two germline ends. From germline, CDR1 is SGHRS and CDR2 YFSETQ. The CDR3 contains 14 residues. CDR3: CASSEQDYNYGYTF. DNA of the CDR3: TGCGCCAGCAGCGAACAGGATTATAACTATGGCTACACCTTC.

J is TRBJ2-7 and V is TRBV6-1; 10 nucleotides agree with TRBD1. Germline trimming cut 3 bases from V and 2 bases from J; bases unmatched to any gene: 4. Germline CDR1 MNHNS, CDR2 SASEGT. The CDR3 has 15 residues. The CDR3 nucleotides are TGTGCCAGCAGTGAGGTCGGACAGGGGGCCTACGAGCAGTACTTC. It translates to CASSEVGQGAYEQYF.

The rearrangement joins TRBV11-3 to TRBJ1-1, with D possibly TRBD1 on 6 matching bases. V lost 5 bases and J 9 bases, leaving 13 bases between the germline ends. The germline gives CDR1 SGHNT, CDR2 YENEEA. The CDR3 totals 12 residues. The CDR3: CASSLGGGQAFF. The DNA of the CDR3 is TGTGCCAGCAGCCTAGGAGGGGGTCAAGCTTTCTTT.

V is TRBV30 and J is TRBJ2-7; D possibly corresponds to TRBD2 (5 bases). The CDR3 sequence is 13 residues long. In germline, CDR1 is GTSNPN, CDR2 SVGIG (reference sequence). V was cut by 3 bases and J by 7 bases, with 16 bases left in between. The CDR3 nucleotides read TGTGCCTGGAGGCCCTGGGGAGAGAGGGAGCAGTACTTC. It translates to CAWRPWGEREQYF.

The genes are TRBV18 and TRBJ1-1; 7 bases line up with TRBD1. J was trimmed by 5 bases and V by 4 bases; bases with no gene match: 4. CDR1 and CDR2 from the germline V gene are KGHSH and LQKENI. The CDR3 is 13 residues long. The CDR3 DNA sequence: TGTGCCAGCTCACTCTCAGGGGGGACTGAAGCTTTCTTT. This encodes CASSLSGGTEAFF.